These T cell receptor beta chains were read from a single sample in a study of OX40 agonist ivuxolimab in advanced cancers. Clones were sequenced by immunoSEQ multiplex PCR, and TCRdb holds only the in-frame ones, with some missing. Altogether 90,000 to 100,000 clones are present, roughly nine tenths being singletons, with the ten largest covering 0.7% to 0.95%. The sample here was CD4+ or CD8+ T cells sorted from blood, taken in a trial of the OX40 agonist ivuxolimab. The receptors here all came from an adult with an advanced solid tumor such as melanoma, head and neck, liver or kidney cancer. Both conserved end residues are part of each CDR3. Fields, in order: V gene, CDR3 protein.

v_call: TRBV15
cdr3_aa: CATSRDLGRAGETQYF

v_call: TRBV6-6
cdr3_aa: CASSYGQGFTEAFF

v_call: TRBV4-3
cdr3_aa: CASSQDWRVGSEQFF

v_call: TRBV4-1
cdr3_aa: CASSLWGGRIYF

v_call: TRBV6-5
cdr3_aa: CASSYSGLQGYTF

v_call: TRBV19
cdr3_aa: CASAGGATNEKLFF

v_call: TRBV6-5
cdr3_aa: CASMGVETQYF

v_call: TRBV20-1
cdr3_aa: CSTRAREGYTF

v_call: TRBV11-3
cdr3_aa: CASSLAFGTGAGNTIYF

v_call: TRBV19
cdr3_aa: CASSVRNANYGYTF

v_call: TRBV28
cdr3_aa: CASKWGGDDGYTF

v_call: TRBV4-3
cdr3_aa: CASSQDFPYNEQFF

v_call: TRBV2
cdr3_aa: CASSWDRSYNEQFF

v_call: TRBV5-8
cdr3_aa: CASSLHRAVSGYTF

v_call: TRBV4-1
cdr3_aa: CASSHLAGGNNYEQYF

v_call: TRBV19
cdr3_aa: CASSRGQYLNQPQHF

v_call: TRBV5-1
cdr3_aa: CASSSDRVLYTF

v_call: TRBV6-5
cdr3_aa: CASSYSGGIYEAFF

v_call: TRBV19
cdr3_aa: CASSRGMAEQFF

v_call: TRBV7-4
cdr3_aa: CASSSSGSYEQYF

v_call: TRBV19
cdr3_aa: CASSIGGPNAFF

v_call: TRBV5-1
cdr3_aa: CASSAGTGNYEQYF

v_call: TRBV19
cdr3_aa: CASSMPDRKGIQFF

v_call: TRBV19
cdr3_aa: CASRGQGYNEQFF

v_call: TRBV28
cdr3_aa: CASSLSAASEKLFF

v_call: TRBV7-2
cdr3_aa: CASSPQGDTQYF

v_call: TRBV30
cdr3_aa: CAWSELARETQYF

v_call: TRBV28
cdr3_aa: CASKAGVDQPQHF

v_call: TRBV7-2
cdr3_aa: CASSIRISTDTQYF

v_call: TRBV4-2
cdr3_aa: CASSPYGTLAEQFF

v_call: TRBV28
cdr3_aa: CASIQGSSGANVLTF